This TCR beta chain was identified in a study of cytomegalovirus exposure and HLA in healthy donors. PCR used 60 Vbeta primers and 13 Jbeta primers. Sequencing used immunoSEQ multiplex PCR; TCRdb keeps in-frame clones, though not all of them. The data show 200,000 to 250,000 clones, with approximately 68% seen just once and 1.8% held by the top ten. Study-wide results and limits: Reportedly, HLA-A and HLA-B alleles of most subjects were accurately predicted from TCR beta.

Concerning this clone itself: Its antigen is still unknown. At one of its ends the junction is not consistent with the germline gene, which may arise from a read error. Other nucleotide sequences from this sample produce the same CDR3.

This CDR3 region has 15 residues. Germline V gene data show CDR1 as SGDLS and CDR2 as YYNGEE. The V gene is TRBV9, the J gene TRBJ1-6; D not certain. The specimen sequenced was PBMCs. The clonotype originates from a woman in her 30s in good health and CMV-seronegative. This chain's CDR3 is CASSVGDSYNSPLHF. CDR3 coding DNA: TGTGCCAGCAGCGTGGGAGACTCCTATAATTCCCCCCTCCACTTT.